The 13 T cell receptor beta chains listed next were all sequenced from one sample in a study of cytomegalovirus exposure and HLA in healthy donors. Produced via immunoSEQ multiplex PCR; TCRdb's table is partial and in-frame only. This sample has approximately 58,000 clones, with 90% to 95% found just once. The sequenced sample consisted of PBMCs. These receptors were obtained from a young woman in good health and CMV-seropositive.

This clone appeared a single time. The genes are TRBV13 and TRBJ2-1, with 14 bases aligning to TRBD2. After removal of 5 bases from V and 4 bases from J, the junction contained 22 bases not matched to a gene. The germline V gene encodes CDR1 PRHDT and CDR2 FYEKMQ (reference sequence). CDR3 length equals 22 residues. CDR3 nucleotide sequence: TGTGCCAGCAGCAAGGGACTAGCGGGGGTCAAGTCATCAGGGGCAGAATACAATGAGCAGTTCTTC. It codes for CASSKGLAGVKSSGAEYNEQFF.

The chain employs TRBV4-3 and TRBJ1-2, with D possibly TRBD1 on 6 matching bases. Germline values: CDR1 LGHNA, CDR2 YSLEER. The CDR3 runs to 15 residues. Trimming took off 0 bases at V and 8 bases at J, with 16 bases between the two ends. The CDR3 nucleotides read TGCGCCAGCAGCCAAGATCCCAGGGGAGAGGAAGGCTACACCTTC. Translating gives CASSQDPRGEEGYTF.

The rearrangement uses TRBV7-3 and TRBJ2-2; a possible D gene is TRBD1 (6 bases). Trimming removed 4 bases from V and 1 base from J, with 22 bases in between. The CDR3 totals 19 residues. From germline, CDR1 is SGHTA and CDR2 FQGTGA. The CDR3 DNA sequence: TGTGCCAGCAGCTACGACCAAATTCAGGGGCTTGGGAACACCGGGGAGCTGTTTTTT. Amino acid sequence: CASSYDQIQGLGNTGELFF.

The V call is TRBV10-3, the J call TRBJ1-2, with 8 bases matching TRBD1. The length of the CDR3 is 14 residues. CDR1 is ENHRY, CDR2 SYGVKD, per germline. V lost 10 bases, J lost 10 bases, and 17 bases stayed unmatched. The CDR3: CATRPRQGTTDYTF. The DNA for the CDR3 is TGTGCCACCCGACCCAGACAGGGGACAACCGACTACACCTTC.

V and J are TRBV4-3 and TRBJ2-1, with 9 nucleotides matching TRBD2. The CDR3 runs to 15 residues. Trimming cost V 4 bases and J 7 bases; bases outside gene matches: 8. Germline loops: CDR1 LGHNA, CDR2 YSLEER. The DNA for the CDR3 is TGCGCCAGCAGCCGATCTAGCGGGGTGGGGAATGAGCAGTTCTTC. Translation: CASSRSSGVGNEQFF.

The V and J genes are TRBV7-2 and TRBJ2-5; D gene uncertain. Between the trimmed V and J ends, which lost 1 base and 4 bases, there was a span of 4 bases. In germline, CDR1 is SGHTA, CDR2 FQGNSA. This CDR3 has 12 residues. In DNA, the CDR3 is TGTGCCAGCAGCTTAGGAGCAGAGACCCAGTACTTC. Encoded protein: CASSLGAETQYF. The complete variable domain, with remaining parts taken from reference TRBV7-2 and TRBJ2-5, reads GAGVSQSPSNKVTEKGKDVELRCDPISGHTALYWYRQSLGQGLEFLIYFQGNSAPDKSGLPSDRFSAERTGGSVSTLTIQRTQQEDSAVYLCASSLGAETQYFGPGTRLLVL.

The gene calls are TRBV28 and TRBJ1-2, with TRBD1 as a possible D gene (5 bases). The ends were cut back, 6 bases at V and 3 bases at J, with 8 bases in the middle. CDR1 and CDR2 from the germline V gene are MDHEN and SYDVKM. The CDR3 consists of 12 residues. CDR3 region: CASSGGDYGYTF. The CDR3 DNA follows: TGTGCCAGCAGCGGGGGGGACTATGGCTACACCTTC.

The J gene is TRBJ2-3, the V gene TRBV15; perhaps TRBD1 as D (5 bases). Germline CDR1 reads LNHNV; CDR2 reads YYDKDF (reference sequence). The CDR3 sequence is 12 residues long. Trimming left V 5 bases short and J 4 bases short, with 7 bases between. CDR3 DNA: TGTGCCACCAGCCCCAGGGCAGATACGCAGTATTTT. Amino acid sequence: CATSPRADTQYF.

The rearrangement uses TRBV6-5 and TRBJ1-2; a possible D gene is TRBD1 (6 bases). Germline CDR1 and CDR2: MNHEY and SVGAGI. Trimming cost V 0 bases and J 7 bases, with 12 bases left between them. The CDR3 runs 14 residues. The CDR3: CASSYSGGFAGYTF. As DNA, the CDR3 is TGTGCCAGCAGTTACTCTGGGGGCTTTGCTGGCTACACCTTC.

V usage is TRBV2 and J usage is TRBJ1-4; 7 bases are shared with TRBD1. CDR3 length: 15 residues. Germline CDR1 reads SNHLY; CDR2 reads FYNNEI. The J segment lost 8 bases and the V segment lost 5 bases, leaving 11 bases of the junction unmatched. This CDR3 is CASSPNDRAYEKLFF. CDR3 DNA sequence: TGTGCCAGCAGTCCGAACGACAGGGCGTACGAAAAACTGTTTTTT.

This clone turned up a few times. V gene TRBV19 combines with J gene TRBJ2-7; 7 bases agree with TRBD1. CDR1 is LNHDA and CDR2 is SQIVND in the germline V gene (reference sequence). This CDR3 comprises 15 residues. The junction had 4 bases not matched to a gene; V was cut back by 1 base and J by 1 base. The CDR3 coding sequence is TGTGCCAGTAGTATAGCTACAGGGGTTTCCTACGAGCAGTACTTC. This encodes CASSIATGVSYEQYF.

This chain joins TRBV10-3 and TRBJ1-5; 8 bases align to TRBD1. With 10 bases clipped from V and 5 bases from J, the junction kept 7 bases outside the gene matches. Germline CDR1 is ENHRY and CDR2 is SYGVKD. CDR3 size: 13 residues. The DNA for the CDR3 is TGTGCCACTTTGGACAGGGTAGATCAGCCCCAGCATTTT. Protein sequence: CATLDRVDQPQHF.

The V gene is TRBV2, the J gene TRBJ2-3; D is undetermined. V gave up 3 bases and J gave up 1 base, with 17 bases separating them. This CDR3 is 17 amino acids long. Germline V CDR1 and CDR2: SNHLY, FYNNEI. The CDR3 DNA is TGTGCCAGCAGTGATTCGCACTACGAGAGAGGCACAGATACGCAGTATTTT. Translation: CASSDSHYERGTDTQYF.